One T cell receptor beta chain is described in this entry. The data stem from a study of blood T cell repertoires in COVID-19. Study at large: Samples of COVID-19 (acute and convalescent) were obtained from the United States, Italy and Spain.

The CDR3 is 20 residues long. Deletions cut 1 base from V and 0 bases from J, with 20 bases between. Germline values: CDR1 SGHKS, CDR2 YYEKEE (reference sequence). The assay was immunoSEQ multiplex PCR, and TCRdb's table has in-frame clones only and misses some. This table has around 150,000 clones, 70% to 85% appearing once. This chain uses TRBV5-5 with TRBJ2-6; tentatively, D is TRBD1 (6 bases). Sequenced sample: peripheral blood. The sequence derives from a man aged 60-69 years who had recovered from COVID-19. The CDR3: CASSLITGLLKSSGANVLTF. Written as DNA, the CDR3 is TGTGCCAGCAGCTTGATTACAGGGCTGCTCAAGAGCTCTGGGGCCAACGTCCTGACTTTC. Full variable domain (remainder filled in from reference TRBV5-5 and TRBJ2-6): DAGVTQSPTHLIKTRGQQVTLRCSPISGHKSVSWYQQVLGQGPQFIFQYYEKEERGRGNFPDRFSARQFPNYSSELNVNALLLGDSALYLCASSLITGLLKSSGANVLTFGAGSRLTVL.